This TCR beta chain was identified during a study of blood T cell repertoires in COVID-19. In germline, CDR1 is SEHNR, CDR2 FQNEAQ (reference sequence). V shed 5 bases, J shed 8 bases, and the junction held 13 bases outside the gene matches. The CDR3 is made up of 15 amino acids. How the authors handled the data: From reference gene primer amplification, estimates of nucleated cell counts were derived. Profiled with immunoSEQ multiplex PCR; TCRdb holds only in-frame clones, not every one. D and trimming were read from the DNA, whereas the V and J calls and clone size are those reported in that table. Of roughly 110,000 clones listed, 85% to 95% are singletons.

The J gene is TRBJ1-2, the V gene TRBV7-9; TRBD1 aligns across 8 bases. This receptor was identified in a woman under 40 with acute or convalescent COVID-19. The specimen was peripheral blood. The CDR3 DNA sequence: TGTGCCAGCAGCCCTACCGGACAGGGCTTATGGGGCTACACCTTC. This sequence encodes CASSPTGQGLWGYTF.